This T cell receptor (beta chain) is from a study of T cell clusters in autoimmune cytopenias. General study results and limits: TRB repertoire shifts in secondary cytopenia and chronic lymphocytic leukemia mostly reflected lymphoma, not autoimmunity.

By frequency, this clonotype is medium-sized. Its antigen is unidentified. Tens of thousands of genome equivalents of blood DNA were amplified for TRB. Germline lookup yields CDR1 LNHDA and CDR2 SQIVND (reference sequence). The CDR3 sequence is 16 residues long. Multiplex touch-down PCR amplified TRB using TRB-A and TRB-B pools in one tube. TCRdb derives one entry per CDR3 protein from the multiplex PCR reads, leaving out DNA. The sample data list approximately 10,000 distinct CDR3 sequences. The sequencing input was peripheral blood. The chain recombines TRBV19 with TRBJ1-3; TCRdb picks TRBD1, but there is no DNA to check that call. The receptor was derived from a human donor with an autoimmune cytopenia or autoimmune hepatitis (not recorded which). CDR3 sequence reads: CASSTRQGVTGNTIYF.